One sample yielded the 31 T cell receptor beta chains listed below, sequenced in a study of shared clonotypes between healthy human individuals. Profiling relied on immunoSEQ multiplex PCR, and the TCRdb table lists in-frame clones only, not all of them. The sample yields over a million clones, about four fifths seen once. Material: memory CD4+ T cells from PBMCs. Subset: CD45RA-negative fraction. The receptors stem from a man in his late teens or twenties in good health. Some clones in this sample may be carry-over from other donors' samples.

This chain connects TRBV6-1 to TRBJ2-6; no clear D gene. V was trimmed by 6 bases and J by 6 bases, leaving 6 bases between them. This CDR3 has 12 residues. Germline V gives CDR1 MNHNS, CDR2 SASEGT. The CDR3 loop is CASSGLANVLTF. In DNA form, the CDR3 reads TGTGCCAGCAGCGGGCTGGCCAACGTCCTGACTTTC.

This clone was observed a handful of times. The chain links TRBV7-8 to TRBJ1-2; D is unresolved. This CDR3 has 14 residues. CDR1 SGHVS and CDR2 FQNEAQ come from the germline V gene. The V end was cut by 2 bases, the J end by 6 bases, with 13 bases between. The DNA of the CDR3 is TGTGCCAGCAGCTTAACTTTAACGGGAGATGGCTACACCTTC. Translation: CASSLTLTGDGYTF.

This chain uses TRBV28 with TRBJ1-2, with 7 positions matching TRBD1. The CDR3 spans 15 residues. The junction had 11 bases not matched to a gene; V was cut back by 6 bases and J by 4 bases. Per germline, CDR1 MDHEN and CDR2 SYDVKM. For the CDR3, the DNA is TGTGCCAGCAGAACCTCAAGGGGGCCGGGCTATGGCTACACCTTC. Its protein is CASRTSRGPGYGYTF.

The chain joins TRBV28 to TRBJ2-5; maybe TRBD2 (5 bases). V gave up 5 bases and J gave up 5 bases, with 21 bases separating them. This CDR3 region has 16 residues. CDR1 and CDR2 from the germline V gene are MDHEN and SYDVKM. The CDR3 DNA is TGTGCCAGCAGTCCTAACCCTGGGTGGTCGGGGGAGACCCAGTACTTC. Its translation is CASSPNPGWSGETQYF.

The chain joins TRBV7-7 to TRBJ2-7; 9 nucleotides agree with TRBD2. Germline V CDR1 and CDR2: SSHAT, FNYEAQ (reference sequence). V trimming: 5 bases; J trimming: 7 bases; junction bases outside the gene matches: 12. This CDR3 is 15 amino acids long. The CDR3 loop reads CASSPTSGQWGEQYF. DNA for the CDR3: TGTGCCAGCAGCCCGACTAGCGGACAGTGGGGTGAGCAGTACTTC.

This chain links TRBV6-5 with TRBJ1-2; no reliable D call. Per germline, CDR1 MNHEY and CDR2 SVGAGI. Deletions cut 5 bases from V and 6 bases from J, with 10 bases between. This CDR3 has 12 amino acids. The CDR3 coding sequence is TGTGCCAGCAGTCGAGGCGCTGATGGCTACACCTTC. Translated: CASSRGADGYTF.

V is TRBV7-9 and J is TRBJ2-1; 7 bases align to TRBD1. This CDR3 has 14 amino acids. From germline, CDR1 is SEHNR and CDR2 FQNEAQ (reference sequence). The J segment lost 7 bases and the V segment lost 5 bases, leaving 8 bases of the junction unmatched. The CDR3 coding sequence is TGTGCCAGCAGCGTGACAGGGTATAAGAATGAGCAGTTCTTC. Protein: CASSVTGYKNEQFF. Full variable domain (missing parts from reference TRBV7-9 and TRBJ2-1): DTGVSQNPRHKITKRGQNVTFRCDPISEHNRLYWYRQTLGQGPEFLTYFQNEAQLEKSRLLSDRFSAERPKGSFSTLEIQRTEQGDSAMYLCASSVTGYKNEQFFGPGTRLTVL.

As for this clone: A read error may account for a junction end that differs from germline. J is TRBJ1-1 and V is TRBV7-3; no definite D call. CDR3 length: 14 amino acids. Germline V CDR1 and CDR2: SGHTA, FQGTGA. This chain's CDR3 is CVSRPGPLNTEAFF. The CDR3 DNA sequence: TGTGTCAGCAGACCCGGGCCGCTGAACACTGAAGCTTTCTTT.

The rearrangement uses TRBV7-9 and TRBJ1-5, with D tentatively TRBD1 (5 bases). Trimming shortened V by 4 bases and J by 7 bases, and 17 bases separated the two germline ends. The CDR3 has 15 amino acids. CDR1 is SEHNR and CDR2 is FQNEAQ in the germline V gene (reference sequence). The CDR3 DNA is TGTGCCAGCAGCTCCCAACCCGGGGGGACGCAGCCCCAGCATTTT. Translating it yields CASSSQPGGTQPQHF.

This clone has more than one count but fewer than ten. The CDR3 loop is CASSLGGSTQYF. In DNA form, the CDR3 reads TGTGCCAGCAGCTTAGGAGGGTCTACGCAGTATTTT. The V call is TRBV7-3, the J call TRBJ2-3, with a tentative D call TRBD2 (6 bases). The CDR3 spans 12 residues. V lost 2 bases to trimming and J lost 8 bases, with 8 bases between them. Germline V CDR1 and CDR2: SGHTA, FQGTGA.

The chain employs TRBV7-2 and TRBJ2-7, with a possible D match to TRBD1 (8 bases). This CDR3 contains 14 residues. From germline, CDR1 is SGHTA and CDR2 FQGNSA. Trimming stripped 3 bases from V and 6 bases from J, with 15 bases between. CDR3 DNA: TGTGCCAGCAGCTTTCAGACAGGGGAGGGCGAGCAGTACTTC. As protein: CASSFQTGEGEQYF. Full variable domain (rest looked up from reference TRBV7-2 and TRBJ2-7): GAGVSQSPSNKVTEKGKDVELRCDPISGHTALYWYRQSLGQGLEFLIYFQGNSAPDKSGLPSDRFSAERTGGSVSTLTIQRTQQEDSAVYLCASSFQTGEGEQYFGPGTRLTVT.

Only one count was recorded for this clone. Here the CDR3 reads CASSLKLQGFSYNEQFF. In DNA, the CDR3 is TGTGCCAGCAGCTTAAAATTACAGGGTTTTTCCTACAATGAGCAGTTCTTC. The chain combines TRBV5-6 with TRBJ2-1, with D possibly being TRBD1 (6 bases). This CDR3 is built from 17 residues. The germline V and J ends were trimmed by 2 bases and 1 base, with 16 bases remaining between them. Germline V gene sequence: CDR1 SGHDT, CDR2 YYEEEE.

In nucleotides, the CDR3 is TGTGCCAGCAGTGTGAGGGGGCTCGGCACAGATACGCAGTATTTT. Its protein is CASSVRGLGTDTQYF. The chain combines TRBV2 with TRBJ2-3, with 7 bases matching TRBD1. Looked up from germline, CDR1 is SNHLY and CDR2 is FYNNEI. V lost 4 bases to trimming and J lost 1 base; unmatched junction nucleotides: 5. The CDR3 contains 15 residues. Full variable domain (outside the CDR3, taken from reference TRBV2 and TRBJ2-3): EPEVTQTPSHQVTQMGQEVILRCVPISNHLYFYWYRQILGQKVEFLVSFYNNEISEKSEIFDDQFSVERPDGSNFTLKIRSTKLEDSAMYFCASSVRGLGTDTQYFGPGTRLTVL.

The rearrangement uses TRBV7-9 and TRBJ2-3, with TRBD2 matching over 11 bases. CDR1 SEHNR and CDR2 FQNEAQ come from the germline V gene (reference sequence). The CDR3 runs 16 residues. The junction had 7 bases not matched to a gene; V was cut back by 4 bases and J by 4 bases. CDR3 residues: CASSSLSGREADTQYF. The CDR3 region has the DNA TGTGCCAGCAGCTCCCTTAGCGGGAGGGAGGCAGATACGCAGTATTTT.

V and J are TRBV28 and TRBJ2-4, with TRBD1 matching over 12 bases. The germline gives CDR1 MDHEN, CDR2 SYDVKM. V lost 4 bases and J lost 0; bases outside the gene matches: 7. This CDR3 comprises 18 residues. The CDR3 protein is CASSSGGTGGLAKNIQYF. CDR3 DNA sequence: TGTGCCAGCAGTTCGGGTGGGACAGGGGGCTTAGCCAAAAACATTCAGTACTTC.

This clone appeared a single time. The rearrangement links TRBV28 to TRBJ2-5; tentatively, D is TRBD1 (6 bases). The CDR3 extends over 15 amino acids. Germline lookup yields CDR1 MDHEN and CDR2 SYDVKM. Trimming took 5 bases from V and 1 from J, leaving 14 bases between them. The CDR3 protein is CASSPNLGAQETQYF. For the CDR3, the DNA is TGTGCCAGCAGTCCCAACCTGGGGGCCCAAGAGACCCAGTACTTC.

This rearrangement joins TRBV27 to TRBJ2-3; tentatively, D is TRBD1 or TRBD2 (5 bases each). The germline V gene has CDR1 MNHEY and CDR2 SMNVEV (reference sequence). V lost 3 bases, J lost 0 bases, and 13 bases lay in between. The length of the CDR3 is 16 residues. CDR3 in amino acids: CASSFGAGPSTDTQYF. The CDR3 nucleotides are TGTGCCAGCAGTTTCGGGGCAGGGCCTAGCACAGATACGCAGTATTTT.

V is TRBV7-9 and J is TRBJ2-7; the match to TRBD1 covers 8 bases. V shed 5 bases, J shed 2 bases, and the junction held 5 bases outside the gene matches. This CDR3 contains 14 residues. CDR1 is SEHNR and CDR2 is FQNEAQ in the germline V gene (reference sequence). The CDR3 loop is CASSPDREPYEQYF. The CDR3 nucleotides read TGTGCCAGCAGCCCGGACAGGGAACCCTACGAGCAGTACTTC.

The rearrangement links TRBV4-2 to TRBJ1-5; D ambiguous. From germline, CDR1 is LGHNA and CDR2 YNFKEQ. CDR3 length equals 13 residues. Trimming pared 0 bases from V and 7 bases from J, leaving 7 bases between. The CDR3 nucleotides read TGTGCCAGCAGCCAAGATACGAGGCAGCCCCAGCATTTT. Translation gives CASSQDTRQPQHF.

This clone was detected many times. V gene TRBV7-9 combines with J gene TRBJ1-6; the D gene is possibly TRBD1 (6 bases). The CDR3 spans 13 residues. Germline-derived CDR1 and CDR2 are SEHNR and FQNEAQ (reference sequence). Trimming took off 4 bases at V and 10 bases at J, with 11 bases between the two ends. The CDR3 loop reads CASSSQGRSPLHF. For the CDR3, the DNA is TGTGCCAGCAGCTCACAGGGTCGGTCACCCCTCCACTTT.

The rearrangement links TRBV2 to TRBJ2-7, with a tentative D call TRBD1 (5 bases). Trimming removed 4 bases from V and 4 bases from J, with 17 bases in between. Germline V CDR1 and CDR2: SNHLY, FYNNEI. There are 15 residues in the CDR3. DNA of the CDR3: TGTGCCAGCAGTGTTGACAGTGCAAAGATTTACGAGCAGTACTTC. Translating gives CASSVDSAKIYEQYF.

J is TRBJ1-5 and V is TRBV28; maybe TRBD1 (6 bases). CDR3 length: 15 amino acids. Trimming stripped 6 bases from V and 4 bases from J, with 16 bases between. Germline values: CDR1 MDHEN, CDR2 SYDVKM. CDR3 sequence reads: CASSGGATQNQPQHF. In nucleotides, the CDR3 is TGTGCCAGCAGCGGGGGGGCGACTCAGAATCAGCCCCAGCATTTT.

Here the CDR3 reads CASRRGLAGGYEQYF. As DNA, the CDR3 is TGTGCCAGCAGACGAGGACTAGCGGGAGGTTACGAGCAGTACTTC. The gene calls are TRBV6-6 and TRBJ2-7; 14 positions match TRBD2. The length of the CDR3 is 15 residues. Germline V gene sequence: CDR1 MNHNY, CDR2 SVGAGI (reference sequence). The junction had 5 bases not matched to a gene; V was cut back by 6 bases and J by 4 bases.

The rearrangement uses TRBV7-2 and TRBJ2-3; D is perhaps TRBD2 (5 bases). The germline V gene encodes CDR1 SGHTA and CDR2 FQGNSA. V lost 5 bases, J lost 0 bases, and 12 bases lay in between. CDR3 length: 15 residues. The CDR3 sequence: CASSPRTGSTDTQYF. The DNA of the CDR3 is TGTGCCAGCAGCCCCCGGACGGGGAGCACAGATACGCAGTATTTT.

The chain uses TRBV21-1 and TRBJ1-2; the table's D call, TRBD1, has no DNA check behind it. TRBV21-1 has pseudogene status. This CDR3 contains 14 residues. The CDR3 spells CASPTVTANYGYTF. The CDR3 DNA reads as TGTGCCAGCCCTACGGTAACAGCTAACTATGGCTACACCTTC.

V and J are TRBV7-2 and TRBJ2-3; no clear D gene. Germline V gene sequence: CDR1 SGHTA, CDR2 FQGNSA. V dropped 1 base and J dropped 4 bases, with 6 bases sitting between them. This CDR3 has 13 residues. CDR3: CASSLVPADTQYF. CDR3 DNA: TGTGCCAGCAGCTTAGTTCCCGCAGATACGCAGTATTTT.

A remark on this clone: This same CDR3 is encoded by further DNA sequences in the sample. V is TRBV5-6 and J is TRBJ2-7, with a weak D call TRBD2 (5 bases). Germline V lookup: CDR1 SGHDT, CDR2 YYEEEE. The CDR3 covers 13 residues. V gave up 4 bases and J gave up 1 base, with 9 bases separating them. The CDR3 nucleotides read TGTGCCAGCAGCCCCGGACTGTCCTACGAGCAGTACTTC. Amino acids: CASSPGLSYEQYF.

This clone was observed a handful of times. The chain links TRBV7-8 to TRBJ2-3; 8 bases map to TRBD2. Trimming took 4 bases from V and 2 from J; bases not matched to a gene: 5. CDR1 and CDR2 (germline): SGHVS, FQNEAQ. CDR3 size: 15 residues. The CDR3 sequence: CASSSAGGLTDTQYF. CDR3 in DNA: TGTGCCAGCAGCTCGGCGGGAGGACTCACAGATACGCAGTATTTT.

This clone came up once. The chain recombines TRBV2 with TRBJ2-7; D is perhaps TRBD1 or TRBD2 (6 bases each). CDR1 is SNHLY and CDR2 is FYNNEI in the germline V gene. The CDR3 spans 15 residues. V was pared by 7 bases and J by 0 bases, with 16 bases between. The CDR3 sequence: CASTQEGGSSYEQYF. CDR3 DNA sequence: TGTGCCAGCACCCAGGAGGGGGGAAGCTCCTACGAGCAGTACTTC.

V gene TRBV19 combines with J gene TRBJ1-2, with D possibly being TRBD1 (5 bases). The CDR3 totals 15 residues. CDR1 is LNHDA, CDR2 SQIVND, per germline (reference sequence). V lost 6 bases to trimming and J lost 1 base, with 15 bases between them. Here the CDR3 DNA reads TGTGCCAGTAGGCCGGGACGGCGGAGTAACTATGGCTACACCTTC. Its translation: CASRPGRRSNYGYTF.

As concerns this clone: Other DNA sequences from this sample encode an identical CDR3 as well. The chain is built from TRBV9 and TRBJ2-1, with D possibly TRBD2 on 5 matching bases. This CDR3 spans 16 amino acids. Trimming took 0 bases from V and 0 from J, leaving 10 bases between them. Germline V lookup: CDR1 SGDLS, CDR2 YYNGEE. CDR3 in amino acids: CASSVVSGSSYNEQFF. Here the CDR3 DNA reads TGTGCCAGCAGCGTAGTGTCGGGGAGCTCCTACAATGAGCAGTTCTTC.